The 29 T cell receptor beta chains given below trace back to one sample, sequenced in a study of shared clonotypes between healthy human individuals. Repertoires were generated with immunoSEQ multiplex PCR, while TCRdb's copy carries only in-frame clones and drops some. The sample lists over 950,000 clones, roughly 80% occurring once. The sequenced material came from memory CD4+ T cells from PBMCs. Subset denoted: CD45RA-negative fraction. The receptors were sampled from a man between 18 and 29 years old in good health. Some clones in this sample may be carry-over from other donors' samples.

This chain links TRBV9 with TRBJ2-3; 7 positions match TRBD1. After removal of 7 bases from V and 0 bases from J, the junction contained 2 bases not matched to a gene. The CDR3 sequence is 13 residues long. Germline CDR1 is SGDLS and CDR2 is YYNGEE. The CDR3 DNA is TGTGCCAGCGACAGGGATAGCACAGATACGCAGTATTTT. This translates into CASDRDSTDTQYF.

The V call is TRBV2, the J call TRBJ2-3; D could derive from TRBD1 or TRBD2 (5 bases each). Germline CDR1 and CDR2: SNHLY and FYNNEI. V was shortened by 4 bases and J by 0 bases, with 8 bases between the two germline ends. The CDR3 spans 14 residues. Here the CDR3 DNA reads TGTGCCAGCAGTGTCGGGGCTAGCACAGATACGCAGTATTTT. It is translated as CASSVGASTDTQYF.

In the case of this clone: A much more abundant neighbour one base away suggests this may be a read error. The chain links TRBV2 to TRBJ1-5; 7 bases are a match to TRBD1. This CDR3 has 14 residues. The germline CDR1 and CDR2 sequences are SNHLY and FYNNEI. The junction had 3 bases not matched to a gene; V was cut back by 6 bases and J by 1 base. This CDR3 is CASSPTGSNQPQHF. CDR3 coding DNA: TGTGCCAGCAGCCCGACAGGGAGCAATCAGCCCCAGCATTTT.

The chain combines TRBV10-3 with TRBJ2-7, with D perhaps TRBD2 (6 bases). The V end was cut by 11 bases, the J end by 0 bases, with 8 bases between. Germline V gene data show CDR1 as ENHRY and CDR2 as SYGVKD. CDR3 size: 11 residues. The CDR3 bases are TGTGCCTGCGGGGCCTCCTACGAGCAGTACTTC. This codes for CACGASYEQYF.

The rearrangement joins TRBV2 to TRBJ1-5, with 7 bases fitting TRBD1. Trimming at V came to 4 bases and at J to 1 base, leaving 4 bases not matched to a gene. This CDR3 has 15 residues. Germline lookup yields CDR1 SNHLY and CDR2 FYNNEI. The CDR3 DNA sequence: TGTGCCAGCAGTGGACAGGGTCAGAGCAATCAGCCCCAGCATTTT. Amino acids: CASSGQGQSNQPQHF.

This clone appeared a few times. This chain joins TRBV28 and TRBJ2-7; D call uncertain. Trimming left V 3 bases short and J 3 bases short, with 18 bases between. The germline V gene has CDR1 MDHEN and CDR2 SYDVKM. This CDR3 has 16 residues. The CDR3 is CASSFLFSRQLYEQYF. In DNA form, the CDR3 reads TGTGCCAGCAGTTTTTTATTTTCGCGGCAGCTCTACGAGCAGTACTTC. Combining the CDR3 with reference TRBV28 and TRBJ2-7 gives the whole variable domain DVKVTQSSRYLVKRTGEKVFLECVQDMDHENMFWYRQDPGLGLRLIYFSYDVKMKEKGDIPEGYSVSREKKERFSLILESASTNQTSMYLCASSFLFSRQLYEQYFGPGTRLTVT.

This clone has more than one count but fewer than ten. The chain joins TRBV2 to TRBJ1-4; D gene uncertain. The CDR3 extends over 14 amino acids. The germline V gene has CDR1 SNHLY and CDR2 FYNNEI. With 6 bases removed from V and 5 bases from J, the gap between germline ends came to 13 bases. The CDR3 DNA reads as TGTGCCAGCAGGGTGGGATCTTTAAATGAAAAACTGTTTTTT. As protein: CASRVGSLNEKLFF.

This clone appeared a single time. The J gene is TRBJ2-7, the V gene TRBV27; possibly TRBD1 for D (5 bases). The CDR3 has 16 amino acids. V gave up 8 bases and J gave up 3 bases, with 23 bases separating them. Germline lookup yields CDR1 MNHEY and CDR2 SMNVEV (reference sequence). CDR3 in amino acids: CASGTTTKGVNYEQYF. The CDR3 DNA follows: TGTGCCAGCGGCACCACTACGAAAGGGGTCAACTACGAGCAGTACTTC.

The gene calls are TRBV18 and TRBJ2-1; 12 nucleotides match TRBD2. The V segment lost 6 bases and the J segment 4 bases; nucleotides outside the gene matches: 13. Looked up from germline, CDR1 is KGHSH and CDR2 is LQKENI. The CDR3 has 18 amino acids. The CDR3 nucleotides read TGTGCCAGCTCGCGACGGACTAGCGGGACCCCATTGTACAATGAGCAGTTCTTC. It codes for CASSRRTSGTPLYNEQFF. The full variable domain, completed using reference TRBV18 and TRBJ2-1, is NAGVMQNPRHLVRRRGQEARLRCSPMKGHSHVYWYRQLPEEGLKFMVYLQKENIIDESGMPKERFSAEFPKEGPSILRIQQVVRGDSAAYFCASSRRTSGTPLYNEQFFGPGTRLTVL.

The genes are TRBV7-3 and TRBJ1-5; D ambiguous. The germline CDR1 and CDR2 sequences are SGHTA and FQGTGA. The CDR3 is 16 residues long. Trimming stripped 1 base from V and 5 bases from J, with 15 bases between. CDR3 sequence reads: CASSLNSGSFYQPQHF. For the CDR3, the DNA is TGTGCCAGCAGCTTAAATTCCGGGTCCTTTTATCAGCCCCAGCATTTT. Full variable domain (outside the CDR3, taken from reference TRBV7-3 and TRBJ1-5): GAGVSQTPSNKVTEKGKYVELRCDPISGHTALYWYRQSLGQGPEFLIYFQGTGAADDSGLPNDRFFAVRPEGSVSTLKIQRTERGDSAVYLCASSLNSGSFYQPQHFGDGTRLSIL.

Comment on this clone: Other DNA sequences from this sample encode an identical CDR3 as well. This chain connects TRBV18 to TRBJ2-1; possible D gene TRBD2, 5 bases. The V gene lost 2 bases and the J gene lost 0 bases, with 5 bases spanning the gap. The germline gives CDR1 KGHSH, CDR2 LQKENI. This CDR3 spans 14 amino acids. The CDR3 DNA follows: TGTGCCAGCTCACCAACTAGCTCCTACAATGAGCAGTTCTTC. Its protein product is CASSPTSSYNEQFF.

The CDR3: CASSHQKGQGLNTEAFF. The CDR3 bases are TGTGCCAGCAGCCACCAAAAGGGACAGGGTTTGAACACTGAAGCTTTCTTT. V is TRBV28 and J is TRBJ1-1, with 9 positions matching TRBD1. The CDR3 is made up of 17 amino acids. From germline, CDR1 is MDHEN and CDR2 SYDVKM. Germline trimming cut 6 bases from V and 0 bases from J; bases unmatched to any gene: 11.

V usage is TRBV11-1 and J usage is TRBJ2-1, with a tentative D call TRBD2 (6 bases). The CDR3 has 15 residues. Trimming cost V 1 base and J 4 bases, with 11 bases left between them. CDR1 and CDR2 from the germline V gene are SGHAT and FQDESV (reference sequence). CDR3 protein: CASSLGPGAYNEQFF. The CDR3 region has the DNA TGTGCCAGCAGCTTAGGCCCGGGAGCGTACAATGAGCAGTTCTTC.

This chain links TRBV16 with TRBJ1-1, with TRBD1 as a possible D gene (5 bases). The CDR3 length is 14 residues. Between the trimmed V and J ends, which lost 0 bases and 11 bases, there was a span of 16 bases. Germline assignment: CDR1 KGHSY and CDR2 FQNENV. CDR3 DNA sequence: TGTGCCAGCAGCCAATCCGTCGGCAGGGCTAGTGCTTTCTTT. It is translated as CASSQSVGRASAFF.

This chain uses TRBV5-4 with TRBJ2-1; a possible D gene is TRBD2 (8 bases). From germline, CDR1 is SGHNT and CDR2 YYREEE (reference sequence). Trimming took off 0 bases at V and 4 bases at J, with 14 bases between the two ends. This CDR3 has 16 residues. The CDR3: CASSLATGTSYNEQFF. As DNA, the CDR3 is TGTGCCAGCAGCTTGGCGACAGGGACTAGTTACAATGAGCAGTTCTTC.

The chain recombines TRBV10-1 with TRBJ2-7; D uncertain. Germline V gene data show CDR1 as WNHNN and CDR2 as SYGVQD (reference sequence). Deletions cut 2 bases from V and 6 bases from J, with 11 bases between. The CDR3 spans 13 residues. The CDR3 bases are TGCGCCAGCAGTGAGCAACAGTTCGGCGAGCAGTACTTC. Residues: CASSEQQFGEQYF.

The V gene is TRBV2, the J gene TRBJ1-2; a weak D match, TRBD1 (6 bases). In germline, CDR1 is SNHLY, CDR2 FYNNEI. CDR3 length equals 14 residues. Trimming cost V 8 bases and J 8 bases, with 21 bases left between them. The CDR3 DNA reads TGTGCCAGCGGTCAGGGGCCGCTCGGGGAAGGCTACACCTTC. Translated: CASGQGPLGEGYTF.

V usage is TRBV4-1 and J usage is TRBJ1-3; D gene unclear. This CDR3 is built from 13 residues. Germline V gene data show CDR1 as MGHRA and CDR2 as YSYEKL. Trimming stripped 7 bases from V and 2 bases from J, with 9 bases between. The CDR3 loop is CASTQGTGNTIYF. In DNA, the CDR3 is TGCGCCAGCACTCAAGGCACTGGAAACACCATATATTTT.

This clone was counted only a few times. This chain joins TRBV7-9 and TRBJ1-5; possible D gene TRBD1, 5 bases. The germline CDR1 and CDR2 sequences are SEHNR and FQNEAQ (reference sequence). V was cut by 1 base and J by 6 bases, with 7 bases left in between. This CDR3 comprises 13 residues. Here the CDR3 DNA reads TGTGCCAGCAGCTTAGAAGGGGTTCAGCCCCAGCATTTT. It codes for CASSLEGVQPQHF.

The chain recombines TRBV9 with TRBJ2-7; 9 nucleotides agree with TRBD2. The V gene's germline CDR1 is SGDLS and CDR2 YYNGEE. V trimming: 2 bases; J trimming: 2 bases; junction bases outside the gene matches: 2. This CDR3 spans 14 amino acids. CDR3 residues: CASSVGLATYEQYF. As DNA, the CDR3 is TGTGCCAGCAGCGTCGGACTAGCGACCTACGAGCAGTACTTC.

This clone appeared many times. The chain has TRBV5-4 and TRBJ1-1; D uncertain. CDR1 is SGHNT and CDR2 is YYREEE in the germline V gene (reference sequence). V gave up 5 bases and J gave up 3 bases, with 14 bases separating them. The CDR3 is 14 amino acids. This CDR3 is CASRHSDGYTEAFF. CDR3 nucleotides: TGTGCCAGCAGACATTCAGACGGATACACTGAAGCTTTCTTT.

This clone was counted many times. The chain is built from TRBV2 and TRBJ2-1, with no clear D. CDR1 and CDR2 from the germline V gene are SNHLY and FYNNEI. The CDR3 covers 11 residues. V was cut by 3 bases and J by 9 bases, with 6 bases left in between. In DNA, the CDR3 is TGTGCCAGCAGTGAGTACGGTGAGCAGTTCTTC. This codes for CASSEYGEQFF.

In its sample, this clone was seen many times. The chain carries TRBV9 and TRBJ1-4; no clear D gene. V was pared by 0 bases and J by 0 bases, with 9 bases between. Germline lookup yields CDR1 SGDLS and CDR2 YYNGEE. The CDR3 has 16 amino acids. CDR3 coding DNA: TGTGCCAGCAGCGTAGGCACATTCGCAACTAATGAAAAACTGTTTTTT. Protein sequence: CASSVGTFATNEKLFF.

The chain uses TRBV27 and TRBJ2-5; TRBD1 matches at 10 bases. Trimming took 5 bases from V and 4 from J; bases not matched to a gene: 4. The CDR3 extends over 14 amino acids. Germline values: CDR1 MNHEY, CDR2 SMNVEV (reference sequence). DNA for the CDR3: TGTGCCAGCAGTCCCTGGACAGGGGGAGAGACCCAGTACTTC. Its protein product is CASSPWTGGETQYF.

Ten or more counts support this clone. The chain joins TRBV4-3 to TRBJ2-2; 9 positions agree with TRBD1. Trimming took 2 bases from V and 4 from J; bases not matched to a gene: 5. Germline-derived CDR1 and CDR2 are LGHNA and YSLEER. The CDR3 is 16 amino acids. The CDR3, as DNA: TGCGCCAGCAGCCAAAATACAGGGGGCGTCACCGGGGAGCTGTTTTTT. Protein product: CASSQNTGGVTGELFF.

Notes on this clone: A much larger clone lies a single base off, so this may be a read error. The V call is TRBV28, the J call TRBJ1-1; D gene unclear. The CDR3 totals 11 residues. V lost 3 bases to trimming and J lost 4 bases, with 3 bases between them. The V gene's germline CDR1 is MDHEN and CDR2 SYDVKM. Here the CDR3 DNA reads TGTGCCAGCAGTTTGTCCACTGAAGCTTTCTTT. It codes for CASSLSTEAFF. The full variable domain, in which reference TRBV28 and TRBJ1-1 provide the parts outside the CDR3, is DVKVTQSSRYLVKRTGEKVFLECVQDMDHENMFWYRQDPGLGLRLIYFSYDVKMKEKGDIPEGYSVSREKKERFSLILESASTNQTSMYLCASSLSTEAFFGQGTRLTVV.

The gene calls are TRBV28 and TRBJ2-6; 8 nucleotides match TRBD1. The CDR3 has 18 amino acids. V dropped 2 bases and J dropped 1; count of bases not matched to a gene: 7. The V gene's germline CDR1 is MDHEN and CDR2 SYDVKM. CDR3 sequence: CASSLLGRGPSGANVLTF. The CDR3 coding sequence is TGTGCCAGCAGTTTACTGGGCAGGGGGCCATCTGGGGCCAACGTCCTGACTTTC.

J is TRBJ2-7 and V is TRBV5-4, with 8 bases matching TRBD2. The germline V gene encodes CDR1 SGHNT and CDR2 YYREEE (reference sequence). The length of the CDR3 is 15 residues. Losses at the gene ends were 3 bases for V and 6 bases for J; bases not matched to a gene: 11. The CDR3 sequence: CASSSIAGQRAEQYF. The DNA of the CDR3 is TGTGCCAGCAGCTCTATAGCGGGACAAAGAGCCGAGCAGTACTTC.

The chain employs TRBV28 and TRBJ1-4, with TRBD1 identical over 8 bases. This CDR3 spans 17 amino acids. The germline V gene has CDR1 MDHEN and CDR2 SYDVKM. The trim removed 7 bases at V and 0 bases at J, leaving 10 bases unmatched. In DNA, the CDR3 is TGTGCCAGCACCCAAGGGGACAGGAGTGCAACTAATGAAAAACTGTTTTTT. Translated: CASTQGDRSATNEKLFF.